This T cell receptor (beta chain) was identified during a study of blood T cell repertoires in COVID-19 (dated by TCRdb to the early 2020s). About the study as a whole: Samples covering the acute and convalescent phases of COVID-19 were provided by collaborators in the United States, Italy and Spain. A de-identified subject ID, COVID-19 status, age in years and sex were almost always included in the sample metadata. Where available, HLA class I and class II types were taken from metadata supplied by the sample provider and were not determined by assay-based typing. The material from the prospective study consisted of cDNA or gDNA derived from T cells, B-cell-depleted T cells, or PBMCs. The dataset comprised deeply sampled blood TCRbeta repertoires from subjects exposed to, actively infected with, or recovered from COVID-19. The samples were drawn from two sources: the first 160 participants of the ongoing ImmuneRACE study, and 950 to 1,500 subjects contributed by 6 global collaborators. The repertoires were released in a freely available public database intended as a resource for research on the immune response to SARS-CoV-2.

One collaborating source in Seattle enrolled patients while the patients were actively infected and followed the patients over time throughout the course of disease. The collaborating institutions used their own protocols to collect whole blood in K2EDTA tubes. For TCRbeta analysis, collaborator samples were shipped as frozen whole blood, as isolated PBMCs, or as DNA extracted from either sample type. Between the V and J ends, shortened by 3 bases and 7 bases respectively, the junction contains 3 bases. CDR1 and CDR2, looked up from the germline V gene (reference sequence), are LGHDT and YNNKEL. The CDR3 spans 11 residues, from the cysteine through the phenylalanine. Kept here is only the CDR3 DNA, which spans 33 bases and is read in frame from base 1. Points the paper makes about the study in general: The quantity of clinical and demographic metadata differed by source and by participant and was supplied without curation.

As concerns this clone: Its antigen is still unknown. No clone much larger than this one lies a single base away; base qualities are absent.

The immunoSEQ Assay, a bias-controlled multiplex PCR, was used to amplify TCRbeta CDR3 regions from genomic DNA. The study's own analysis went as follows. The number of nucleated cells in each sample was estimated by amplification of reference gene primers within the assay. To quantify the absolute abundance of each unique TCRbeta CDR3 rearrangement, sequence reads were collapsed and filtered. Productive Simpson clonality was computed per sample as the square root of Simpson's diversity index over productive rearrangements. TCRdb holds this immuneACCESS table with in-frame rearrangements only. Some clones are missing; in checked studies, unresolved V genes explain under half, and the rest has no known cause. V, J and clone size derive from that table, while D and trimming were established from the DNA sequence. In this sample the table shows 150,000 to 160,000 clones, about 85% of which occur a single time. Of the sample, 0.63% falls within the top ten clones.

This clonotype originated in a man in his sixties with COVID-19, enrolled during active disease. Sequencing was done on a sample of peripheral blood. The rearranged chain carries TRBV3-1 (or the pseudogene TRBV3-2) and TRBJ2-2; the D gene is unclear. Read as DNA, the sequence is TGTGCCAGCAGCCAGTACGGGGAGCTGTTTTTT. Its protein product is CASSQYGELFF.